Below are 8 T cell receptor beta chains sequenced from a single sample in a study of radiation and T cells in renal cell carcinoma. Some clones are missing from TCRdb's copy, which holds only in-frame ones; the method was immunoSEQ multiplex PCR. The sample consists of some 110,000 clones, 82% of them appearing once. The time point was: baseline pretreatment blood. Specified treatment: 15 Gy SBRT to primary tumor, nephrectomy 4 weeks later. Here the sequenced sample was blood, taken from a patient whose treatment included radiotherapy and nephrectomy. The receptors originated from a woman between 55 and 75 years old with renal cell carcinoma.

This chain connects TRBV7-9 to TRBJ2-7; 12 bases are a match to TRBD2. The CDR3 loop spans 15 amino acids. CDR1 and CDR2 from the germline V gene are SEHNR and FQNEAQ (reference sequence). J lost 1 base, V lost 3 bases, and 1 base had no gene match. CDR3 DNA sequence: TGTGCCAGCAGCTTGGGACTAGCGGGTTCCTACGAGCAGTACTTC. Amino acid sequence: CASSLGLAGSYEQYF.

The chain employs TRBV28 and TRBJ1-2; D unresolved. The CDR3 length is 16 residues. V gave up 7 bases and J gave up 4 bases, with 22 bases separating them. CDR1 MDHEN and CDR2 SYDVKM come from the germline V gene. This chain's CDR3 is CASNIGVGPLAYGYTF. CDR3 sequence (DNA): TGTGCCAGCAACATAGGCGTAGGACCTCTGGCCTATGGCTACACCTTC.

The CDR3 protein is CASKRSRQGSFGAFF. CDR3 in DNA: TGTGCCAGCAAACGGAGCCGACAGGGGTCTTTCGGAGCTTTCTTT. This chain joins TRBV6-6 and TRBJ1-1; 8 bases map to TRBD1. The CDR3 is 15 amino acids. The germline CDR1 and CDR2 sequences are MNHNY and SVGAGI (reference sequence). J lost 10 bases, V lost 7 bases, and 17 bases had no gene match.

CDR3 nucleotides: TGTGCCAGCAGTGACTCGTGGGGCGGGGCCGGGGAGCTGTTTTTT. Protein: CASSDSWGGAGELFF. The chain combines TRBV6-4 with TRBJ2-2; D is possibly TRBD2 (6 bases). The CDR3 contains 15 residues. The V gene lost 0 bases and the J gene lost 6 bases, with 11 bases spanning the gap. Germline V gene data show CDR1 as MRHNA and CDR2 as SNTAGT.

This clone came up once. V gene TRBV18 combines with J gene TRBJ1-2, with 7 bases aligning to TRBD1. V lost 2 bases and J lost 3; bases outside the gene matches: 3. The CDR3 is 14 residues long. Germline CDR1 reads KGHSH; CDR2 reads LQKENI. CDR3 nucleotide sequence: TGTGCCAGCTCACCAACAGGGGCGGACTATGGCTACACCTTC. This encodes CASSPTGADYGYTF. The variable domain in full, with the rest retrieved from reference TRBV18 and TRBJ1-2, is NAGVMQNPRHLVRRRGQEARLRCSPMKGHSHVYWYRQLPEEGLKFMVYLQKENIIDESGMPKERFSAEFPKEGPSILRIQQVVRGDSAAYFCASSPTGADYGYTFGSGTRLTVV.

CDR3 nucleotide sequence: TGTGCCAGCAGTGATCTGACGGGGACCGGGGAGCTGTTTTTT. Translation: CASSDLTGTGELFF. The rearrangement joins TRBV2 to TRBJ2-2; possibly TRBD2 for D (5 bases). Germline CDR1 SNHLY, CDR2 FYNNEI. V was cut by 3 bases and J by 5 bases, with 10 bases left in between. The CDR3 is 14 amino acids.

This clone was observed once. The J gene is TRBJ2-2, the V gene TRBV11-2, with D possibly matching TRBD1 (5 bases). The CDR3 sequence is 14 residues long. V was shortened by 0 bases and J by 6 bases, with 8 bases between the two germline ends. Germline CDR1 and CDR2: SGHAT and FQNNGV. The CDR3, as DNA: TGTGCCAGCAGCTTAGATCAGGGCGCCGGGGAGCTGTTTTTT. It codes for CASSLDQGAGELFF. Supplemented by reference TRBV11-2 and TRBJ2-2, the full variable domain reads EAGVAQSPRYKIIEKRQSVAFWCNPISGHATLYWYQQILGQGPKLLIQFQNNGVVDDSQLPKDRFSAERLKGVDSTLKIQPAKLEDSAVYLCASSLDQGAGELFFGEGSRLTVL.

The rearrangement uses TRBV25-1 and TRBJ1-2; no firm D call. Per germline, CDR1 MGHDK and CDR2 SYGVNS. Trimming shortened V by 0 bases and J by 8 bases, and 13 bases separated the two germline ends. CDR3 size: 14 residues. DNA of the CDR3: TGTGCCAGCAGTGAATATACTCCCATAGGGGGCTACACCTTC. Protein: CASSEYTPIGGYTF.